This TCR beta chain was captured in a study of blood T cell repertoires in COVID-19. Overall study context: T cells, B-cell-depleted T cells, or PBMCs provided the cDNA or gDNA that served as material.

With V trimmed by 4 bases and J by 2 bases, 8 bases remained unmatched. Germline values: CDR1 LNHDA, CDR2 SQIVND (reference sequence). The CDR3 consists of 16 residues. Original processing notes: Amplification of reference gene primers was used by the study to estimate nucleated cell counts. Here immunoSEQ multiplex PCR was the method, and the copy in TCRdb shows in-frame clones only, minus some. Clone size and V and J calls were adopted from that table, with D and trimming inferred from the DNA. Here the sample spans 30,000 to 40,000 clones, nearly 95% being singletons. The sequenced sample was peripheral blood. The V and J genes are TRBV19 and TRBJ2-3, with 8 bases that match TRBD2. The receptor's source is a human donor in a cohort sampled during active COVID-19. The CDR3 DNA is TGTGCCAGTAGTACTACCGGGACTAGTTACACAGATACGCAGTATTTT. Translating it yields CASSTTGTSYTDTQYF.